These 28 T cell receptor beta chains came from one sample sequenced in a study of CD8 T cells in ankylosing spondylitis. TCRdb re-derived calls from the 5' RACE reads in MiXCR, one entry per CDR3 protein. The table shows about 130,000 distinct CDR3 sequences, with about 10% occurring only once. Sequencing used blood, either unsorted or a sorted T cell fraction (not recorded which). Every receptor here comes from a female donor with ankylosing spondylitis or in good health (not recorded which).

Ten or more counts support this clonotype. V gene TRBV15 combines with J gene TRBJ2-5; D is possibly TRBD1 (6 bases). Trimming removed 2 bases from V and 2 bases from J, with 15 bases in between. The length of the CDR3 is 16 residues. Germline CDR1 and CDR2: LNHNV and YYDKDF (reference sequence). The CDR3 sequence: CATSRSTGIAQETQYF. The DNA of the CDR3 is TGTGCCACCAGCAGATCAACAGGGATTGCTCAAGAGACCCAGTACTTC.

This chain uses TRBV20-1 with TRBJ1-3, with unresolved D. Germline assignment: CDR1 DFQATT and CDR2 SNEGSKA (reference sequence). The CDR3 totals 14 residues. V lost 0 bases to trimming and J lost 4 bases, with 10 bases between them. CDR3 in amino acids: CSARDWTEGNTIYF. CDR3 nucleotides: TGCAGTGCTAGAGATTGGACGGAAGGAAACACCATATATTTT.

Many counts were recorded for this clonotype. Relative to the germline gene, one junction end is altered; a read error may explain this. The V call is TRBV7-2, the J call TRBJ2-5; 9 nucleotides align to TRBD1. The length of the CDR3 is 17 residues. Germline V CDR1 and CDR2: SGHTA, FQGNSA. The CDR3 nucleotides are TGTGCCAGCAGCCGATTTGGGACAGGGATTTACCAAGATACCCAGTACTTC. Encoded protein: CASSRFGTGIYQDTQYF.

There are a few counts of this clonotype. For the CDR3, the DNA is TGTGCCAGCAGCCAAGCCGGGGGCACTGAAGCTTTCTTT. This codes for CASSQAGGTEAFF. V usage is TRBV3-1 and J usage is TRBJ1-1; perhaps TRBD1 as D (5 bases). Trimming shortened V by 1 base and J by 4 bases, and 7 bases separated the two germline ends. CDR3 length: 13 amino acids. The germline V gene has CDR1 LGHDT and CDR2 YNNKEL (reference sequence). Variable domain in full (rest from reference TRBV3-1 and TRBJ1-1): DTAVSQTPKYLVTQMGNDKSIKCEQNLGHDTMYWYKQDSKKFLKIMFSYNNKELIINETVPNRFSPKSPDKAHLNLHINSLELGDSAVYFCASSQAGGTEAFFGQGTRLTVV.

This clonotype has ten or more counts. Here the CDR3 reads CSANPGGAGTYNEQFF. The CDR3 nucleotides are TGCAGTGCTAACCCGGGAGGGGCGGGGACCTACAATGAGCAGTTCTTC. This sequence joins TRBV20-1 and TRBJ2-1; TRBD2 agrees at 8 bases. The CDR3 length is 16 residues. J lost 2 bases, V lost 4 bases, and 10 bases had no gene match. Germline loops: CDR1 DFQATT, CDR2 SNEGSKA (reference sequence).

Sample share makes this clonotype medium-sized. V is TRBV12-3 or TRBV12-4 and J is TRBJ1-1, with D maybe TRBD1 (5 bases). V lost 5 bases and J 5 bases, leaving 9 bases between the germline ends. The CDR3 runs to 12 residues. The DNA for the CDR3 is TGTGCCAGCAGTGGTCAGGGAACTGAAGCTTTCTTT. Encoded protein: CASSGQGTEAFF.

This clonotype occurred many times. V and J are TRBV12-3 or TRBV12-4 and TRBJ2-3; a weak D match, TRBD1 (6 bases). Trimming removed 0 bases at V and 1 base at J, with 8 bases between. The CDR3 totals 15 residues. CDR3 in DNA: TGTGCCAGCAGTTTAGCGGCAGGGGGCACAGATACGCAGTATTTT. Residues: CASSLAAGGTDTQYF.

There are many counts of this clonotype. This rearrangement joins TRBV5-1 to TRBJ2-1; TRBD2 aligns across 7 bases. CDR1 and CDR2 from the germline V gene are SGHRS and YFSETQ. Unmatched junction bases numbered 5, after V lost 4 bases and J lost 1 base. The CDR3 has 15 amino acids. CDR3 coding DNA: TGCGCCAGCAGCGTCACTAGCGCATCCTACAATGAGCAGTTCTTC. Translated: CASSVTSASYNEQFF.

This clonotype was recorded at least ten times. The V and J genes are TRBV20-1 and TRBJ2-1; D may be TRBD1 or TRBD2 (5 bases each). There are 18 residues in the CDR3. The V end was cut by 6 bases, the J end by 4 bases, with 28 bases between. Germline V gene data show CDR1 as DFQATT and CDR2 as SNEGSKA (reference sequence). The chain's CDR3 is CSAPTLGPRSEGYNEQFF. The DNA for the CDR3 is TGCAGTGCGCCGACACTGGGACCGAGAAGCGAGGGGTACAATGAGCAGTTCTTC.

Many counts were recorded for this clonotype. The J gene is TRBJ2-2, the V gene TRBV28; possible D gene TRBD2, 6 bases. Germline CDR1 reads MDHEN; CDR2 reads SYDVKM. CDR3 length equals 19 residues. Trimming cost V 7 bases and J 1 base, with 25 bases left between them. This chain's CDR3 is CASTRPGLTTKKNTGELFF. For the CDR3, the DNA is TGTGCCAGCACCCGGCCGGGACTTACCACCAAAAAGAACACCGGGGAGCTGTTTTTT.

This clonotype was counted at least ten times. The chain joins TRBV7-8 to TRBJ2-5, with D possibly TRBD2 on 6 matching bases. Germline V gene data show CDR1 as SGHVS and CDR2 as FQNEAQ. The ends were cut back, 2 bases at V and 2 bases at J, with 15 bases in the middle. The CDR3 runs 16 residues. CDR3 nucleotide sequence: TGTGCCAGCAGCTTACAGGAGGGATTTTTGCAAGAGACCCAGTACTTC. Amino acids: CASSLQEGFLQETQYF.

This clonotype came up many times. The chain links TRBV7-9 to TRBJ2-5, with 7 bases identical to TRBD1. Germline loops: CDR1 SEHNR, CDR2 FQNEAQ (reference sequence). Trimming cost V 5 bases and J 3 bases; bases outside gene matches: 6. There are 14 residues in the CDR3. CDR3 residues: CASSGPGQKETQYF. The CDR3 DNA is TGTGCCAGCAGCGGACCGGGACAGAAAGAGACCCAGTACTTC.

This clonotype was found many times. The chain joins TRBV29-1 to TRBJ1-1, with D uncertain. Trimming removed 4 bases at V and 5 bases at J, with 8 bases between. Per germline, CDR1 SQVTM and CDR2 ANQGSEA. The CDR3 runs to 11 residues. In DNA, the CDR3 is TGCAGCGTTGGGGTTTTTACTGAAGCTTTCTTT. Its translation is CSVGVFTEAFF.

Ten or more counts support this clonotype. The genes are TRBV20-1 and TRBJ1-1; 7 nucleotides match TRBD1. Germline CDR1 is DFQATT and CDR2 is SNEGSKA (reference sequence). J gave up 5 bases and V 4 bases, and 10 bases lay outside the gene matches. This CDR3 is 14 amino acids long. The CDR3 bases are TGCAGTGCTAAATACAGGGGTCGGTGGACTGAAGCTTTCTTT. Translation gives CSAKYRGRWTEAFF.

The sample holds a few counts of this clonotype. The V and J genes are TRBV29-1 and TRBJ2-1; D remains unclear. This CDR3 comprises 13 residues. V was shortened by 6 bases and J by 0 bases, with 9 bases between the two germline ends. Germline V gene data show CDR1 as SQVTM and CDR2 as ANQGSEA. Here the CDR3 reads CSVRPSSYNEQFF. As DNA, the CDR3 is TGCAGCGTCCGCCCCAGCTCCTACAATGAGCAGTTCTTC.

This clonotype showed up many times. The chain employs TRBV19 and TRBJ1-1, with unresolved D. Trimming took off 6 bases at V and 4 bases at J, with 15 bases between the two ends. This CDR3 region has 14 residues. Germline loops: CDR1 LNHDA, CDR2 SQIVND (reference sequence). CDR3 DNA: TGTGCCAGTAGCTCCGGGCCCCGAAGCACTGAAGCTTTCTTT. The encoded protein is CASSSGPRSTEAFF.

This clonotype has at least ten counts. The J gene is TRBJ2-5, the V gene TRBV20-1; D gene ambiguous. CDR3 length: 12 amino acids. V lost 7 bases to trimming and J lost 7 bases, with 16 bases between them. Germline CDR1 is DFQATT and CDR2 is SNEGSKA (reference sequence). The CDR3 loop reads CSVRVGFGTQYF. CDR3 bases: TGCAGTGTTCGAGTGGGGTTCGGGACCCAGTACTTC.

The table lists this clonotype with many counts. The chain joins TRBV27 to TRBJ1-1; D is ambiguous. The CDR3 consists of 14 residues. Trimming took 1 base from V and 1 from J, leaving 7 bases between them. The germline CDR1 and CDR2 sequences are MNHEY and SMNVEV (reference sequence). CDR3 loop: CASSLYSGNTEAFF. The CDR3 DNA is TGTGCCAGCAGTTTATACTCAGGGAACACTGAAGCTTTCTTT.

This clonotype was seen ten or more times. The genes are TRBV5-1 and TRBJ2-2; possible D gene TRBD2, 6 bases. The CDR3 consists of 15 residues. Germline V gene sequence: CDR1 SGHRS, CDR2 YFSETQ. Trimming took off 4 bases at V and 5 bases at J, with 15 bases between the two ends. Here the CDR3 DNA reads TGCGCCAGCAGCGGAGGGACGGAGAAGACCGGGGAGCTGTTTTTT. It yields the protein CASSGGTEKTGELFF.

In this sample, this clonotype turned up many times. V and J are TRBV5-1 and TRBJ2-1; D unresolved. The CDR3 runs to 11 residues. CDR1 SGHRS and CDR2 YFSETQ come from the germline V gene. The V end lost 0 bases, the J end lost 10 bases, and 5 bases lay between the germline ends. The CDR3 DNA follows: TGCGCCAGCAGCTTGGCCGGGGAGCAGTTCTTC. Protein product: CASSLAGEQFF.

This clonotype was counted ten times or more. The rearrangement uses TRBV20-1 and TRBJ1-2, with 11 bases matching TRBD1. With V trimmed by 0 bases and J by 6 bases, 12 bases remained unmatched. The length of the CDR3 is 17 residues. From germline, CDR1 is DFQATT and CDR2 SNEGSKA (reference sequence). The CDR3 DNA sequence: TGCAGTGCTAGAGATAGGACAGGGGGCCTCGCTATTGATGGCTACACCTTC. It specifies CSARDRTGGLAIDGYTF.

DNA of the CDR3: TGTGCCAGCAGCCTCGCCGGGGTCACTGAAGCTTTCTTT. It is translated as CASSLAGVTEAFF. The chain employs TRBV7-3 and TRBJ1-1, with D uncertain. The CDR3 covers 13 residues. Germline-derived CDR1 and CDR2 are SGHTA and FQGTGA. V lost 5 bases, J lost 4 bases, and 11 bases lay in between. Filled out from reference TRBV7-3 and TRBJ1-1, the complete variable domain reads GAGVSQTPSNKVTEKGKYVELRCDPISGHTALYWYRQSLGQGPEFLIYFQGTGAADDSGLPNDRFFAVRPEGSVSTLKIQRTERGDSAVYLCASSLAGVTEAFFGQGTRLTVV.

At least ten counts were recorded for this clonotype. The chain joins TRBV7-3 to TRBJ2-2; D uncertain. CDR3 length: 12 amino acids. The V and J ends lost 0 bases and 7 bases respectively, with 3 bases between them. CDR1 SGHTA and CDR2 FQGTGA come from the germline V gene. The chain's CDR3 is CASSLTHGELFF. In DNA form, the CDR3 reads TGTGCCAGCAGCTTAACCCACGGGGAGCTGTTTTTT.

This clonotype showed up many times. This chain connects TRBV28 to TRBJ2-2; TRBD1 matches 7 bases. The CDR3 spans 15 residues. The J segment lost 0 bases and the V segment lost 8 bases, leaving 6 bases of the junction unmatched. Germline CDR1 and CDR2: MDHEN and SYDVKM. CDR3: CASDTGTANTGELFF. In DNA form, the CDR3 reads TGTGCCAGCGATACCGGGACAGCGAACACCGGGGAGCTGTTTTTT.

This clonotype was seen many times. The chain has TRBV7-9 and TRBJ2-7; no definite D call. Germline CDR1 reads SEHNR; CDR2 reads FQNEAQ (reference sequence). Deletions cut 5 bases from V and 4 bases from J, with 12 bases between. The CDR3 runs 13 residues. The CDR3 sequence: CASSPMAPYEQYF. The CDR3 coding sequence is TGTGCCAGCAGCCCTATGGCCCCATACGAGCAGTACTTC.

The sample holds many counts of this clonotype. In DNA, the CDR3 is TGTGCCAGCTCACCCGGGAGAGATCAGCCCCAGCATTTT. Translation: CASSPGRDQPQHF. The chain is built from TRBV18 and TRBJ1-5, with D unresolved. The germline V and J ends were trimmed by 3 bases and 5 bases, with 8 bases remaining between them. This CDR3 has 13 amino acids. Looked up from germline, CDR1 is KGHSH and CDR2 is LQKENI.

The rearrangement links TRBV11-1 to TRBJ2-1; possibly TRBD2 for D (6 bases). Per germline, CDR1 SGHAT and CDR2 FQDESV (reference sequence). Trimming removed 1 base from V and 9 bases from J, with 7 bases in between. This CDR3 spans 12 amino acids. The CDR3 DNA follows: TGTGCCAGCAGCTTAGGACTAGTTGAGCAGTTCTTC. It specifies CASSLGLVEQFF.

The sample holds many counts of this clonotype. The chain joins TRBV6-4 to TRBJ2-1, with no clear D. CDR1 is MRHNA, CDR2 SNTAGT, per germline. This CDR3 has 13 amino acids. Trimming shortened V by 6 bases and J by 4 bases, and 10 bases separated the two germline ends. The CDR3 DNA follows: TGTGCCAGCAGCGAACGAGATTACAATGAGCAGTTCTTC. It translates to CASSERDYNEQFF.